This entry is about one T cell receptor beta chain. The data belong to a study of T cell changes during pregnancy in multiple sclerosis. The protocol was immunoSEQ multiplex PCR, while the TCRdb copy is restricted to in-frame clones and leaves out a portion. The data contain 40,000 to 55,000 clones, about nine tenths of them singletons. After removal of 5 bases from V and 7 bases from J, the junction contained 14 bases not matched to a gene. Germline CDR1 SNHLY, CDR2 FYNNEI. The length of the CDR3 is 16 residues. The material sequenced was CD8+ T cells from peripheral blood mononuclear cells, taken after pregnancy. This receptor was identified in a female donor with multiple sclerosis, enrolled in a pregnancy study. The V call is TRBV2, the J call TRBJ1-2; 9 bases map to TRBD1. CDR3 loop: CASSTPRTGEIGGYTF. The CDR3 coding sequence is TGTGCCAGCAGTACACCCCGGACAGGGGAGATTGGTGGCTACACCTTC.